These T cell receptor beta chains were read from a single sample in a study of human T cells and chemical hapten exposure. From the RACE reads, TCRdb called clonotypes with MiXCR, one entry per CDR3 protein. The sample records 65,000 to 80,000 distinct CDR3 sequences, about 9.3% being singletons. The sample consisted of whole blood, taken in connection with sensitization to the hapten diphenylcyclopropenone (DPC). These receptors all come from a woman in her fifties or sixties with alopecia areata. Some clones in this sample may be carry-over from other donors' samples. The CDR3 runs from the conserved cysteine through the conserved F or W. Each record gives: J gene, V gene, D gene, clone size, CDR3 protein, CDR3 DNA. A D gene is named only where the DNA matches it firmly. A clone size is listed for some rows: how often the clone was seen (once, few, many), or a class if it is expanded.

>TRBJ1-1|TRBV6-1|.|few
CASSTGRNTEAFF
TGTGCCAGCAGTACGGGCAGGAACACTGAAGCTTTCTTT
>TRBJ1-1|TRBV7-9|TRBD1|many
CASSFLGGLGTEAFF
TGTGCCAGCAGCTTTTTAGGGGGCCTTGGCACTGAAGCTTTCTTT
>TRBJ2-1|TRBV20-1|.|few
CSVSLISYNEQFF
TGCAGTGTCTCCCTTATCTCCTACAATGAGCAGTTCTTC
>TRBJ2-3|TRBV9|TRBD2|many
CASALARTSGRDTQYF
TGTGCCAGCGCCCTAGCCCGGACTAGCGGGAGGGATACGCAGTATTTT
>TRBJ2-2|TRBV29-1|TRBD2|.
CSVRGTSGTGELFF
TGCAGCGTTCGGGGGACTAGCGGCACCGGGGAGCTGTTTTTT
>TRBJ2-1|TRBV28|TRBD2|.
CATLPGSAGVREQFF
TGTGCCACCCTACCGGGGTCAGCGGGGGTTAGGGAGCAGTTCTTC
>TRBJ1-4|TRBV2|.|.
CASSEAGGEKLFF
TGTGCCAGCAGTGAAGCGGGGGGTGAAAAACTGTTTTTT
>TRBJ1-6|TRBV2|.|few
CATSDGRNSPLHF
TGTGCCACCTCCGACGGACGTAATTCACCCCTCCACTTT
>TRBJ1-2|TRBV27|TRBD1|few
CASSLGQGMGGYTF
TGTGCCAGCAGCTTGGGACAGGGTATGGGCGGCTACACCTTC
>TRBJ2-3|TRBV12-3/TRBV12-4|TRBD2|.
CASSLFASGFNPSTDTQYF
TGTGCCAGCAGCCTCTTTGCTAGCGGATTTAACCCTAGCACAGATACGCAGTATTTT
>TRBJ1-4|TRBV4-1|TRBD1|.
CASSRLSGQGNEKLFF
TGCGCCAGCAGCCGCCTCTCGGGACAGGGCAATGAAAAACTGTTTTTT
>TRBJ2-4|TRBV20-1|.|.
CSARDRGAKNIQYF
TGCAGTGCTAGAGATCGGGGAGCCAAAAACATTCAGTACTTC
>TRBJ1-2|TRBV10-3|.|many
CAISEDGPTNYGYTF
TGTGCCATCAGTGAGGACGGACCCACTAACTATGGCTACACCTTC
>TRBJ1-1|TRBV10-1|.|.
CASSESGGITEAFF
TGCGCCAGCAGTGAGTCTGGGGGAATCACTGAAGCTTTCTTT
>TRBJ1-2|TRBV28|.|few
CASSIFGDGYTF
TGTGCCAGCAGCATATTTGGGGATGGCTACACCTTC
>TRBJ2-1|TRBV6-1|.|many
CASSAPGRGYNEQFF
TGTGCCAGCAGTGCCCCGGGCCGAGGCTACAATGAGCAGTTCTTC
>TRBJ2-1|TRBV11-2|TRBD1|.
CASSVQGASSYNEQFF
TGTGCCAGCAGCGTTCAGGGGGCGAGCTCCTACAATGAGCAGTTCTTC
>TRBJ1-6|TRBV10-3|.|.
CAIRSSTDNSPLHF
TGTGCCATCAGATCCTCGACAGATAATTCACCCCTCCACTTT
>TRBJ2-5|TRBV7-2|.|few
CASSAVGPLRGTQYF
TGTGCCAGCAGCGCTGTGGGACCCCTTCGGGGGACCCAGTACTTC
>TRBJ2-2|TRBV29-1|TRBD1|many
CSVGTANTGELFF
TGCAGCGTGGGGACAGCGAACACCGGGGAGCTGTTTTTT
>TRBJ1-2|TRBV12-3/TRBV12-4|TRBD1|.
CASSQGQSRYGYTF
TGTGCCAGCAGTCAGGGACAGTCTCGCTATGGCTACACCTTC
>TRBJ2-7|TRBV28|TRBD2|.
CASSTLAGGRSYEQYF
TGTGCCAGCAGTACGCTAGCGGGAGGACGGTCCTACGAGCAGTACTTC
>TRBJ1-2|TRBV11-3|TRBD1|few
CASSSPTGVHYGYTF
TGTGCCAGCAGCTCCCCGACAGGGGTGCACTATGGCTACACCTTC
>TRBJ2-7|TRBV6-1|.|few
CASKFSYEQYF
TGTGCCAGCAAATTCTCCTACGAGCAGTACTTC
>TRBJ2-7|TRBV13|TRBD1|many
CASSASPGTGSNEQYF
TGTGCCAGCAGCGCGTCCCCCGGGACAGGCTCCAACGAGCAGTACTTC
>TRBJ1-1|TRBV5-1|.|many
CASSSPGKGTEAFF
TGCGCCAGCAGCTCCCCGGGGAAGGGGACTGAAGCTTTCTTT
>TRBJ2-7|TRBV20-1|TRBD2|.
CSARVLTSGRRSSYEQYF
TGCAGTGCTAGAGTCCTGACTAGCGGGAGGAGGAGCTCCTACGAGCAGTACTTC
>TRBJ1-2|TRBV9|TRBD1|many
CASSAGGQANYGYTF
TGTGCCAGCAGCGCAGGGGGACAGGCCAACTATGGCTACACCTTC
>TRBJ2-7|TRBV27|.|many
CASSPIPPAAGPIEQYF
TGTGCCAGCAGTCCTATACCCCCGGCGGCGGGACCTATAGAGCAGTACTTC
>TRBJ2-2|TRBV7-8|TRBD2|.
CASSGGLAVNTGELFF
TGTGCCAGCAGCGGCGGACTAGCGGTGAACACCGGGGAGCTGTTTTTT
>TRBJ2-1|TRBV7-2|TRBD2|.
CASSPRLAGGNDNEQFF
TGTGCCAGCAGTCCCAGACTAGCGGGAGGTAATGACAATGAGCAGTTCTTC
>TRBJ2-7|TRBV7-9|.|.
CASSRSTDEQYF
TGTGCCAGCAGCCGATCCACGGACGAGCAGTACTTC
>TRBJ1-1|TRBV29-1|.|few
CSVAFRGTNTEAFF
TGCAGCGTTGCCTTTCGCGGGACGAACACTGAAGCTTTCTTT
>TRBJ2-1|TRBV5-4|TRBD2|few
CASSLGGAGAGYNEQFF
TGTGCCAGCAGCTTGGGAGGAGCGGGAGCGGGCTACAATGAGCAGTTCTTC
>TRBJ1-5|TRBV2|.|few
CASNTESYSNQPQHF
TGTGCCAGCAATACGGAGTCCTATAGCAATCAGCCCCAGCATTTT
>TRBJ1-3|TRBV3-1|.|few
CASSQDRVPGNTIYF
TGTGCCAGCAGCCAAGACAGGGTGCCGGGAAACACCATATATTTT
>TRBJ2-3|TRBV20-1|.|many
CSARDPRGAPTQYF
TGCAGTGCTAGAGACCCCCGGGGGGCCCCGACGCAGTATTTT